This T cell receptor (beta chain) was retrieved from a study of OX40 agonist ivuxolimab in advanced cancers. Study-wide context: Two cutaneous melanoma patients and one hepatocellular carcinoma patient, three in all, had partial responses.

This clone appeared once. The table came from immunoSEQ multiplex PCR; TCRdb's copy has only in-frame clones and leaves some out. The sample has 60,000 or so clones; 88% are singletons. Trimming took 3 bases from V and 5 from J; bases not matched to a gene: 14. CDR3 length: 17 amino acids. Per germline, CDR1 KGHSH and CDR2 LQKENI. Sequencing used CD4+ or CD8+ T cells sorted from blood, obtained in a trial of the OX40 agonist ivuxolimab. This TCR derives from an adult with an advanced solid tumor such as melanoma, head and neck, liver or kidney cancer. The genes are TRBV18 and TRBJ1-2; TRBD1 matches at 8 bases. This chain's CDR3 is CASSPLPTQGAIYGYTF. The CDR3 bases are TGTGCCAGCTCACCGCTTCCGACGCAGGGGGCCATTTATGGCTACACCTTC.